This is a list of T cell receptor beta chains from one sample in a study of blood T cell repertoires in COVID-19. The method was immunoSEQ multiplex PCR; TCRdb's version includes in-frame clones alone and lacks a portion of them. The sample lists 85,000 to 90,000 clones; 89% were seen once. The sample consisted of peripheral blood. These receptors came from a woman older than 75 with active COVID-19. The CDR3 runs from the conserved cysteine through the conserved F or W. A D gene is named only where the DNA matches it firmly. Expanded clones get a size class; other rows say once, few or many, or leave the size out.

len: 14
j_gene: TRBJ2-7
d_gene: NA
abundance: NA
v_gene: TRBV4-3
CDR3aa: CASSQDWPNYEQYF
CDR3nt: TGCGCCAGCAGCCAAGATTGGCCAAACTACGAGCAGTACTTC

len: 16
j_gene: TRBJ2-5
d_gene: NA
abundance: NA
v_gene: TRBV5-6
CDR3aa: CASSLVGQLLEETQYF
CDR3nt: TGTGCCAGCAGCTTGGTCGGACAGCTCCTGGAAGAGACCCAGTACTTC

len: 11
j_gene: TRBJ2-3
d_gene: NA
abundance: NA
v_gene: TRBV10-1
CDR3aa: CASIITDTQYF
CDR3nt: TGCGCCAGCATCATCACAGATACGCAGTATTTT

len: 13
j_gene: TRBJ1-5
d_gene: NA
abundance: NA
v_gene: TRBV6-5
CDR3aa: CASSYSSDRPQHF
CDR3nt: TGTGCCAGCAGTTACTCTAGCGACCGGCCCCAGCATTTT

len: 16
j_gene: TRBJ2-3
d_gene: TRBD1
abundance: NA
v_gene: TRBV19
CDR3aa: CASSMGTGIRTDTQYF
CDR3nt: TGTGCCAGTAGTATGGGGACAGGGATTAGAACAGATACGCAGTATTTT

len: 14
j_gene: TRBJ1-2
d_gene: TRBD1
abundance: NA
v_gene: TRBV28
CDR3aa: CASSLRDRARGYTF
CDR3nt: TGTGCCAGCAGTTTAAGGGACAGGGCAAGGGGCTACACCTTC

len: 14
j_gene: TRBJ2-7
d_gene: TRBD1
abundance: NA
v_gene: TRBV6-2/TRBV6-3
CDR3aa: CASSSGTALYEQYF
CDR3nt: TGTGCCAGCAGTTCCGGGACAGCCCTTTACGAGCAGTACTTC

len: 13
j_gene: TRBJ2-3
d_gene: NA
abundance: NA
v_gene: TRBV4-2
CDR3aa: CASSHLTGDTQYF
CDR3nt: TGTGCCAGCAGCCATCTGACGGGGGATACGCAGTATTTT

len: 14
j_gene: TRBJ2-3
d_gene: NA
abundance: few
v_gene: TRBV30
CDR3aa: CAWSVKGEGDTQYF
CDR3nt: TGTGCCTGGAGTGTAAAAGGAGAGGGAGATACGCAGTATTTT

len: 13
j_gene: TRBJ1-1
d_gene: TRBD1
abundance: NA
v_gene: TRBV7-9
CDR3aa: CASSFGQGTEAFF
CDR3nt: TGTGCCAGCAGCTTCGGACAGGGCACTGAAGCTTTCTTT

len: 16
j_gene: TRBJ2-3
d_gene: TRBD2
abundance: NA
v_gene: TRBV9
CDR3aa: CASSVAAGVGKDTQYF
CDR3nt: TGTGCCAGCAGCGTAGCAGCGGGAGTGGGGAAAGATACGCAGTATTTT

len: 13
j_gene: TRBJ2-7
d_gene: NA
abundance: NA
v_gene: TRBV19
CDR3aa: CASSIVTSTEQYF
CDR3nt: TGTGCCAGTAGTATAGTGACATCCACCGAGCAGTACTTC

len: 12
j_gene: TRBJ2-7
d_gene: NA
abundance: NA
v_gene: TRBV6-2/TRBV6-3
CDR3aa: CASSYSSPQQYF
CDR3nt: TGTGCCAGCAGTTACTCGTCTCCTCAGCAGTACTTC

len: 16
j_gene: TRBJ2-6
d_gene: TRBD1
abundance: few
v_gene: TRBV19
CDR3aa: CASRGQRISGANVLTF
CDR3nt: TGTGCCAGTAGGGGACAGCGTATCTCTGGGGCCAACGTCCTGACTTTC

len: 14
j_gene: TRBJ2-5
d_gene: NA
abundance: NA
v_gene: TRBV5-4
CDR3aa: CASSLGHPQETQYF
CDR3nt: TGTGCCAGCAGCTTGGGACATCCCCAAGAGACCCAGTACTTC

len: 17
j_gene: TRBJ2-7
d_gene: NA
abundance: NA
v_gene: TRBV27
CDR3aa: CASSTLSSPLTSYEQYF
CDR3nt: TGTGCCAGCAGTACACTTAGCAGCCCACTAACCTCCTACGAGCAGTACTTC

len: 15
j_gene: TRBJ1-5
d_gene: NA
abundance: NA
v_gene: TRBV18
CDR3aa: CASSPEGVGNQPQHF
CDR3nt: TGTGCCAGCTCACCAGAGGGTGTGGGCAATCAGCCCCAGCATTTT

len: 12
j_gene: TRBJ2-7
d_gene: NA
abundance: NA
v_gene: TRBV11-1
CDR3aa: CASSLGSYEQYF
CDR3nt: TGTGCCAGCAGCTTAGGCAGCTACGAGCAGTACTTC

len: 14
j_gene: TRBJ1-1
d_gene: TRBD1
abundance: NA
v_gene: TRBV5-4
CDR3aa: CASSQGQERTEAFF
CDR3nt: TGTGCCAGCAGCCAGGGACAGGAGAGGACTGAAGCTTTCTTT

len: 20
j_gene: TRBJ2-3
d_gene: TRBD2
abundance: NA
v_gene: TRBV9
CDR3aa: CASSPRGGTSGRSSTDTQYF
CDR3nt: TGTGCCAGCAGCCCCCGAGGGGGGACTAGCGGGAGGAGTAGCACAGATACGCAGTATTTT

len: 14
j_gene: TRBJ2-7
d_gene: TRBD2
abundance: NA
v_gene: TRBV7-2
CDR3aa: CASSLRASGTEQYF
CDR3nt: TGTGCCAGCAGCTTGAGGGCTAGCGGGACTGAGCAGTACTTC

len: 15
j_gene: TRBJ2-2
d_gene: NA
abundance: NA
v_gene: TRBV29-1
CDR3aa: CSVKVRGINTGELFF
CDR3nt: TGCAGCGTTAAGGTCAGGGGCATCAACACCGGGGAGCTGTTTTTT

len: 15
j_gene: TRBJ2-3
d_gene: TRBD2
abundance: NA
v_gene: TRBV30
CDR3aa: CACTLAGITTDTQYF
CDR3nt: TGTGCCTGCACCCTAGCGGGTATAACCACAGATACGCAGTATTTT

len: 15
j_gene: TRBJ1-1
d_gene: NA
abundance: NA
v_gene: TRBV10-3
CDR3aa: CAISDVPGVNTEAFF
CDR3nt: TGTGCCATCAGTGACGTTCCAGGGGTGAACACTGAAGCTTTCTTT

len: 17
j_gene: TRBJ2-1
d_gene: NA
abundance: NA
v_gene: TRBV15
CDR3aa: CATSREARGPVYNEQFF
CDR3nt: TGTGCCACCAGCAGAGAAGCAAGAGGGCCGGTCTACAATGAGCAGTTCTTC

len: 14
j_gene: TRBJ2-3
d_gene: NA
abundance: once
v_gene: TRBV5-1
CDR3aa: CASSPGGNADTQYF
CDR3nt: TGCGCCAGCAGCCCAGGGGGGAACGCAGATACGCAGTATTTT

len: 20
j_gene: TRBJ2-3
d_gene: TRBD2
abundance: NA
v_gene: TRBV4-2
CDR3aa: CASSQLLLAGLMSDTDTQYF
CDR3nt: TGTGCCAGCAGCCAATTGTTACTAGCGGGACTAATGAGTGACACAGATACGCAGTATTTT

len: 15
j_gene: TRBJ1-3
d_gene: NA
abundance: NA
v_gene: TRBV28
CDR3aa: CASSDGGHSGNTIYF
CDR3nt: TGTGCCAGCAGCGATGGGGGCCACTCTGGAAACACCATATATTTT

len: 11
j_gene: TRBJ1-1
d_gene: NA
abundance: NA
v_gene: TRBV6-5
CDR3aa: CASWRNTEAFF
CDR3nt: TGTGCCAGCTGGAGGAACACTGAAGCTTTCTTT

len: 14
j_gene: TRBJ2-7
d_gene: TRBD1
abundance: NA
v_gene: TRBV4-1
CDR3aa: CASSRRDRDDEQYF
CDR3nt: TGCGCCAGCAGCCGACGGGACAGGGACGACGAGCAGTACTTC

len: 12
j_gene: TRBJ2-7
d_gene: NA
abundance: NA
v_gene: TRBV28
CDR3aa: CASSTTWHEQYF
CDR3nt: TGTGCCAGCAGCACCACCTGGCACGAGCAGTACTTC

len: 14
j_gene: TRBJ1-6
d_gene: TRBD1
abundance: NA
v_gene: TRBV2
CDR3aa: CASSEGQGQRPLHF
CDR3nt: TGTGCCAGCAGTGAGGGACAGGGCCAAAGGCCCCTCCACTTT

len: 15
j_gene: TRBJ1-1
d_gene: NA
abundance: NA
v_gene: TRBV5-4
CDR3aa: CASSLDRGGSTEAFF
CDR3nt: TGTGCCAGCAGCTTGGACCGGGGAGGAAGCACTGAAGCTTTCTTT

len: 14
j_gene: TRBJ1-1
d_gene: NA
abundance: NA
v_gene: TRBV5-1
CDR3aa: CASSFGRAKTEAFF
CDR3nt: TGCGCCAGCAGCTTTGGCAGGGCGAAGACTGAAGCTTTCTTT

len: 13
j_gene: TRBJ1-1
d_gene: NA
abundance: few
v_gene: TRBV6-6
CDR3aa: CASTNNRGSEAFF
CDR3nt: TGTGCCAGCACCAACAATCGGGGTTCTGAAGCTTTCTTT

len: 14
j_gene: TRBJ2-1
d_gene: NA
abundance: NA
v_gene: TRBV5-5
CDR3aa: CASSRWGVYNEQFF
CDR3nt: TGTGCCAGCAGCCGGTGGGGGGTCTACAATGAGCAGTTCTTC

len: 15
j_gene: TRBJ1-6
d_gene: NA
abundance: NA
v_gene: TRBV6-5
CDR3aa: CASSYSERAYSPLHF
CDR3nt: TGTGCCAGCAGTTACTCAGAGCGGGCCTACTCACCCCTCCACTTT

len: 14
j_gene: TRBJ1-1
d_gene: NA
abundance: NA
v_gene: TRBV5-6
CDR3aa: CASSLRGSRTEAFF
CDR3nt: TGTGCCAGCAGCTTGAGGGGGAGCCGCACTGAAGCTTTCTTT

len: 18
j_gene: TRBJ2-1
d_gene: TRBD2
abundance: NA
v_gene: TRBV5-5
CDR3aa: CASSFGTSGLSSYNEQFF
CDR3nt: TGTGCCAGCAGCTTCGGGACTAGCGGGCTCAGCTCCTACAATGAGCAGTTCTTC

len: 16
j_gene: TRBJ2-5
d_gene: NA
abundance: few
v_gene: TRBV18
CDR3aa: CASSPGASTGQETQYF
CDR3nt: TGTGCCAGCTCACCGGGGGCGAGCACCGGGCAAGAGACCCAGTACTTC

len: 15
j_gene: TRBJ1-4
d_gene: NA
abundance: once
v_gene: TRBV11-2
CDR3aa: CASSLDISRLEKLFF
CDR3nt: TGTGCCAGCAGCTTAGATATCTCCAGACTAGAAAAACTGTTTTTT

len: 12
j_gene: TRBJ2-3
d_gene: NA
abundance: NA
v_gene: TRBV29-1
CDR3aa: CSVEGRTDTQYF
CDR3nt: TGCAGCGTTGAGGGGCGCACAGATACGCAGTATTTT

len: 16
j_gene: TRBJ2-3
d_gene: TRBD2
abundance: few
v_gene: TRBV18
CDR3aa: CASSPPGGESTDTQYF
CDR3nt: TGTGCCAGCTCACCACCCGGGGGGGAAAGCACAGATACGCAGTATTTT

len: 16
j_gene: TRBJ2-5
d_gene: TRBD2
abundance: NA
v_gene: TRBV4-2
CDR3aa: CASSQDGLAAGETQYF
CDR3nt: TGTGCCAGCAGCCAAGACGGACTAGCGGCTGGTGAGACCCAGTACTTC

len: 15
j_gene: TRBJ2-7
d_gene: NA
abundance: NA
v_gene: TRBV6-2/TRBV6-3
CDR3aa: CASSYSERTFYEQYF
CDR3nt: TGTGCCAGCAGTTACTCCGAGCGGACCTTCTACGAGCAGTACTTC

len: 13
j_gene: TRBJ1-2
d_gene: TRBD1
abundance: NA
v_gene: TRBV6-5
CDR3aa: CASRRQGNYGYTF
CDR3nt: TGTGCCAGCAGGAGACAGGGGAACTATGGCTACACCTTC

len: 12
j_gene: TRBJ2-1
d_gene: NA
abundance: NA
v_gene: TRBV25-1
CDR3aa: CASDGQGGEQFF
CDR3nt: TGTGCCAGCGACGGCCAGGGCGGTGAGCAGTTCTTC

len: 15
j_gene: TRBJ2-7
d_gene: NA
abundance: NA
v_gene: TRBV7-6
CDR3aa: CASSLASVSPYEQYF
CDR3nt: TGTGCCAGCAGCTTAGCTTCGGTTAGTCCCTACGAGCAGTACTTC

len: 13
j_gene: TRBJ2-1
d_gene: NA
abundance: NA
v_gene: TRBV7-8
CDR3aa: CASNRGALNEQFF
CDR3nt: TGTGCCAGCAACCGCGGAGCCCTCAATGAGCAGTTCTTC

len: 15
j_gene: TRBJ1-2
d_gene: TRBD1
abundance: NA
v_gene: TRBV5-1
CDR3aa: CASSLATGGRDGYTF
CDR3nt: TGCGCCAGCAGCTTGGCGACAGGGGGTCGAGATGGCTACACCTTC

len: 15
j_gene: TRBJ2-2
d_gene: TRBD2
abundance: once
v_gene: TRBV3-1/TRBV3-2
CDR3aa: CASSHWTSETGELFF
CDR3nt: TGTGCCAGCAGCCATTGGACTAGCGAGACCGGGGAGCTGTTTTTT

len: 15
j_gene: TRBJ2-3
d_gene: NA
abundance: NA
v_gene: TRBV7-3
CDR3aa: CASSSLPSHTDTQYF
CDR3nt: TGTGCCAGCAGCTCCCTTCCGAGCCACACAGATACGCAGTATTTT

len: 13
j_gene: TRBJ2-7
d_gene: NA
abundance: NA
v_gene: TRBV6-5
CDR3aa: CASRRAHLSEQYF
CDR3nt: TGTGCCAGCAGGAGGGCTCATCTTTCCGAGCAGTACTTC

len: 12
j_gene: TRBJ2-5
d_gene: NA
abundance: NA
v_gene: TRBV7-2
CDR3aa: CASSSGLKTQYF
CDR3nt: TGTGCCAGCAGTTCGGGACTCAAGACCCAGTACTTC